This T cell receptor beta chain was recovered during a study of OX40 agonist ivuxolimab in advanced cancers. In the study overall: Every 2 weeks, patients got intravenous ivuxolimab at one of six dose levels (0.01-10 mg/kg). Previous treatment with anti-PD-1, anti-PD-L1 or anti-CTLA-4 therapy was allowed; 35% to 50% had received some. Among those treated, three patients had partial responses, one with hepatocellular carcinoma and two with cutaneous melanoma. General study results and limits: CD8+ T cells showed, on average, more clonal expansion than CD4+ cells.

The CDR3 spans 11 residues. In germline, CDR1 is SGHAT, CDR2 FQDESV (reference sequence). Trimming stripped 10 bases from V and 3 bases from J, with 10 bases between. The repertoire was sequenced with immunoSEQ multiplex PCR; TCRdb's copy has only in-frame clones and lacks some. This sample carries tens of thousands of clones, around 87% of them seen once, and the ten largest clones take about 30%. A word on this clone: The target antigen is unknown.

V gene TRBV11-1 combines with J gene TRBJ2-7; weak D call: TRBD2 (5 bases). This TCR was recovered from an adult with an advanced solid tumor such as melanoma, head and neck, liver or kidney cancer. The sequenced sample was CD4+ or CD8+ T cells sorted from blood, obtained in a trial of the OX40 agonist ivuxolimab. This chain's CDR3 is CATPSGYEQYF. The CDR3 DNA reads TGTGCCACCCCCAGCGGCTACGAGCAGTACTTC.